This T cell receptor (beta chain) was documented in a study of glioma-infiltrating T cells. Germline V gene data show CDR1 as SGHDN and CDR2 as FVKESK. The ends were cut back, 3 bases at V and 3 bases at J, with 3 bases in the middle. This CDR3 is 12 amino acids long. Whole-study findings and limits: Only very few CDR3 sequences appeared in both tissue and blood. Tissue-blood divergence was below expectation in non-neoplastic patients, above in gliomas.

Amplification of TCR alpha and beta CDR3 regions from RNA used iRepertoire nested multiplex PCR. Tissue mRNA or PBMC total RNA, about 90-450 ng, went into one-step reverse transcription and amplification. TCRdb ran MiXCR on the multiplex PCR reads and lists one entry per CDR3 protein. This sample has under 150,000 distinct CDR3 sequences; under 25% occur once, and the top ten carry roughly 29%. This clonotype has at least ten counts. What it recognizes is unknown. V usage is TRBV14 and J usage is TRBJ1-3; D is uncertain. Sequencing was carried out using glioma tissue, nonneoplastic brain tissue, or PBMCs (not recorded which). This TCR was sampled from a human donor with low-grade glioma or glioblastoma, undergoing nonglioma brain surgery, or in good health (not recorded which). The CDR3 reads CASSHGGNTIYF. CDR3 nucleotide sequence: TGTGCCAGCAGCCACGGTGGAAACACCATATATTTT.